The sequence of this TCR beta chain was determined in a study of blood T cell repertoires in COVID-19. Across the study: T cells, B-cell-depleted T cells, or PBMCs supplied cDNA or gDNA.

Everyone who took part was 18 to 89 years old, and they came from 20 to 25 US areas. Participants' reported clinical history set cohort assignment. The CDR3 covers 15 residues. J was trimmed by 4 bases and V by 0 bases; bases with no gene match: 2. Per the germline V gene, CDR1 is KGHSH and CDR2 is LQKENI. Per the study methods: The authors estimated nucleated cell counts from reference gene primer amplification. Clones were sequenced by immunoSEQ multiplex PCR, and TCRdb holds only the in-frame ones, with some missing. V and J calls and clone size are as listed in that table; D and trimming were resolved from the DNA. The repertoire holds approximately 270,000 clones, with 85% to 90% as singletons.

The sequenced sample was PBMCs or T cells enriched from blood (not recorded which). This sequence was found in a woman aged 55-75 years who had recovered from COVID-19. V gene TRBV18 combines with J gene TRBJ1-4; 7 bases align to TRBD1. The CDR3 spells CASSPPGQFNEKLFF. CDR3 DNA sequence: TGTGCCAGCTCACCACCGGGACAGTTTAATGAAAAACTGTTTTTT.